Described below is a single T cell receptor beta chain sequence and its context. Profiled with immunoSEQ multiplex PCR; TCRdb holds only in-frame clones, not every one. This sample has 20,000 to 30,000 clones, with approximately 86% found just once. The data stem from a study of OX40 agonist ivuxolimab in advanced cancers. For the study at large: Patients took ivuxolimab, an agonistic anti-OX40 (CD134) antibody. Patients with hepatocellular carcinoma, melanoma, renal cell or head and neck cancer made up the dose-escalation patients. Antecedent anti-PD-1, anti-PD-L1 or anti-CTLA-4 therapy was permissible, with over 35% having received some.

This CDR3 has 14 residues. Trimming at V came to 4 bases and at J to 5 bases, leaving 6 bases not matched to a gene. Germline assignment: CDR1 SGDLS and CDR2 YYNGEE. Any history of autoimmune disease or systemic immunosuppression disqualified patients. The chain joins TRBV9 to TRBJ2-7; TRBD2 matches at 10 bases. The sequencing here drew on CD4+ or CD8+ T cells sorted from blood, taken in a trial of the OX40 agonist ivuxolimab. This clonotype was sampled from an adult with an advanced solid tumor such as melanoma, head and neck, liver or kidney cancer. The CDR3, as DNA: TGTGCCAGCAGCAAGAGCGGGGGGGCCCACGAGCAGTACTTC. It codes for CASSKSGGAHEQYF. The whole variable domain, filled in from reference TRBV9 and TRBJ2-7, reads DSGVTQTPKHLITATGQRVTLRCSPRSGDLSVYWYQQSLDQGLQFLIQYYNGEERAKGNILERFSAQQFPDLHSELNLSSLELGDSALYFCASSKSGGAHEQYFGPGTRLTVT.